Listed here are 14 T cell receptor beta chains from one sample, sequenced in a study of cytomegalovirus exposure and HLA in healthy donors. Assay used: immunoSEQ multiplex PCR; TCRdb lists only in-frame clones, some missing. The table has 50,000 to 65,000 clones, 90% to 97% seen once. Input material: PBMCs. These receptors originate from a woman under 30 in good health and CMV-seronegative.

This chain links TRBV28 with TRBJ1-1, with 7 nucleotides matching TRBD1. The CDR3 consists of 14 residues. Germline loops: CDR1 MDHEN, CDR2 SYDVKM. Germline trimming cut 6 bases from V and 11 bases from J; bases unmatched to any gene: 15. CDR3 residues: CASRPGTVPGRAFF. Written as DNA, the CDR3 is TGTGCCAGCAGGCCCGGGACAGTCCCCGGTAGGGCTTTCTTT.

V is TRBV5-6 and J is TRBJ1-5; 7 nucleotides line up with TRBD1. Germline CDR1 and CDR2: SGHDT and YYEEEE. This CDR3 is built from 14 residues. The trim removed 3 bases at V and 4 bases at J, leaving 4 bases unmatched. This CDR3 reads CASSSLQGNQPQHF. The CDR3 DNA follows: TGTGCCAGCAGCTCCCTACAGGGGAATCAGCCCCAGCATTTT.

The genes are TRBV18 and TRBJ2-1, with 8 nucleotides matching TRBD2. From germline, CDR1 is KGHSH and CDR2 LQKENI. The CDR3 has 15 amino acids. V lost 1 base and J lost 7; bases outside the gene matches: 6. The CDR3 nucleotides are TGTGCCAGCTCACCACTAGCGGGATTCCCTAATGAGCAGTTCTTC. Its protein is CASSPLAGFPNEQFF. The full variable domain, rest sourced from reference TRBV18 and TRBJ2-1, is NAGVMQNPRHLVRRRGQEARLRCSPMKGHSHVYWYRQLPEEGLKFMVYLQKENIIDESGMPKERFSAEFPKEGPSILRIQQVVRGDSAAYFCASSPLAGFPNEQFFGPGTRLTVL.

The chain combines TRBV28 with TRBJ2-3, with D perhaps matching TRBD1 (5 bases). The V end was cut by 4 bases, the J end by 2 bases, with 13 bases between. The germline V gene encodes CDR1 MDHEN and CDR2 SYDVKM. This CDR3 comprises 15 residues. The CDR3 nucleotides are TGTGCCAGCAGTTCTTTGCAGGGATTCACAGATACGCAGTATTTT. This gives the protein CASSSLQGFTDTQYF.

This clone appeared a single time. This rearrangement joins TRBV28 to TRBJ2-1; TRBD2 might be the D (7 bases). The V end was cut by 2 bases, the J end by 2 bases, with 13 bases between. CDR1 is MDHEN and CDR2 is SYDVKM in the germline V gene. The CDR3 has 16 amino acids. The CDR3 sequence: CASSLGGAPPYNEQFF. CDR3 nucleotide sequence: TGTGCCAGCAGTTTAGGGGGGGCCCCTCCCTACAATGAGCAGTTCTTC.

V gene TRBV5-1 combines with J gene TRBJ2-1; 14 bases agree with TRBD2. The CDR3 sequence is 15 residues long. Germline lookup yields CDR1 SGHRS and CDR2 YFSETQ. The V segment lost 4 bases and the J segment 8 bases; nucleotides outside the gene matches: 5. The CDR3 spells CASSPRLAGGYEQFF. CDR3 DNA: TGCGCCAGCAGCCCACGACTAGCGGGGGGGTATGAGCAGTTCTTC.

The chain links TRBV11-2 to TRBJ2-2; D uncertain. Looked up from germline, CDR1 is SGHAT and CDR2 is FQNNGV. The V and J ends lost 1 base and 2 bases respectively, with 11 bases between them. CDR3 size: 16 residues. The CDR3 DNA reads TGTGCCAGCAGCTTAGGAGGTGGCTCCAACACCGGGGAGCTGTTTTTT. Protein: CASSLGGGSNTGELFF. The variable domain in full, completed from reference TRBV11-2 and TRBJ2-2, reads EAGVAQSPRYKIIEKRQSVAFWCNPISGHATLYWYQQILGQGPKLLIQFQNNGVVDDSQLPKDRFSAERLKGVDSTLKIQPAKLEDSAVYLCASSLGGGSNTGELFFGEGSRLTVL.

The chain links TRBV30 to TRBJ1-1, with a weak D call TRBD1 (6 bases). Looked up from germline, CDR1 is GTSNPN and CDR2 is SVGIG (reference sequence). The CDR3 is 14 amino acids. V was clipped by 0 bases and J by 4 bases, with 12 bases between them. This CDR3 is CAWSVRRGGTEAFF. For the CDR3, the DNA is TGTGCCTGGAGTGTACGCAGGGGCGGCACTGAAGCTTTCTTT.

The chain joins TRBV25-1 to TRBJ1-5; perhaps TRBD1 as D (5 bases). The CDR3 length is 15 residues. Germline V gene lookup returns CDR1 MGHDK and CDR2 SYGVNS. Trimming stripped 4 bases from V and 4 bases from J, with 14 bases between. CDR3 in DNA: TGTGCCAGCAGTGGTCGGGGCGGGGAGAATCAGCCCCAGCATTTT. This codes for CASSGRGGENQPQHF.

V gene TRBV2 combines with J gene TRBJ2-2, with TRBD2 as a possible D gene (6 bases). This CDR3 comprises 16 residues. CDR1 SNHLY and CDR2 FYNNEI come from the germline V gene. The V end lost 7 bases, the J end lost 6 bases, and 21 bases lay between the germline ends. CDR3 nucleotides: TGTGCCAGCAACCCCCGGGACTTCCCGGACTCCGGGGAGCTGTTTTTT. Encoded protein: CASNPRDFPDSGELFF.

The gene calls are TRBV20-1 and TRBJ2-3, with D perhaps matching TRBD1 (6 bases). Germline V lookup: CDR1 DFQATT, CDR2 SNEGSKA (reference sequence). V was trimmed by 3 bases and J by 9 bases, leaving 10 bases between them. The CDR3 is made up of 11 amino acids. The CDR3 is CSASERGTQYF. The CDR3 DNA sequence: TGCAGTGCTAGCGAAAGGGGGACGCAGTATTTT.

The chain combines TRBV30 with TRBJ2-5, with 8 bases matching TRBD2. Germline lookup yields CDR1 GTSNPN and CDR2 SVGIG (reference sequence). The length of the CDR3 is 13 residues. The junction had 7 bases not matched to a gene; V was cut back by 3 bases and J by 7 bases. CDR3 in amino acids: CAWSLSGDGTQYF. The CDR3 DNA is TGTGCCTGGAGCCTTAGCGGGGATGGGACCCAGTACTTC.

The gene calls are TRBV9 and TRBJ1-4; TRBD1 is a possible D gene (6 bases). The V gene lost 4 bases and the J gene lost 8 bases, with 15 bases spanning the gap. The germline CDR1 and CDR2 sequences are SGDLS and YYNGEE. This CDR3 comprises 14 residues. CDR3 coding DNA: TGTGCCAGCAGCCCCCGGGGAGGGGGGGAAAAACTGTTTTTT. It yields the protein CASSPRGGGEKLFF.

The chain has TRBV6-6 and TRBJ2-2; 7 bases line up with TRBD1. J lost 12 bases, V lost 0 bases, and 1 base had no gene match. The CDR3 loop spans 12 amino acids. Germline lookup yields CDR1 MNHNY and CDR2 SVGAGI (reference sequence). CDR3 in DNA: TGTGCCAGCAGTTACTCGACAGGGAAGCTGTTTTTT. Its protein product is CASSYSTGKLFF.